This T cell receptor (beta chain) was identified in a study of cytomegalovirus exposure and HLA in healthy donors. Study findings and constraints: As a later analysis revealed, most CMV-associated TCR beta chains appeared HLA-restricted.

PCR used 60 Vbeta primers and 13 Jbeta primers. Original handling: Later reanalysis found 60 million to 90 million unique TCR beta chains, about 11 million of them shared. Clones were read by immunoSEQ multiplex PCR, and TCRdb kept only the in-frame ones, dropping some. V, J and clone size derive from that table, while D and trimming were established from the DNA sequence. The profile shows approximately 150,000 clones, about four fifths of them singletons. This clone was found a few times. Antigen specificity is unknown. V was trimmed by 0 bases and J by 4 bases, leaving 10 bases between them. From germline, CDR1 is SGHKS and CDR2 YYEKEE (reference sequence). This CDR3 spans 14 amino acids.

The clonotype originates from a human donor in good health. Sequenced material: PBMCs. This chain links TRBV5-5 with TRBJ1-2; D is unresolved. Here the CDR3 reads CASSLEPRGYGYTF. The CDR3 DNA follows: TGTGCCAGCAGCTTGGAGCCCCGGGGCTATGGCTACACCTTC.